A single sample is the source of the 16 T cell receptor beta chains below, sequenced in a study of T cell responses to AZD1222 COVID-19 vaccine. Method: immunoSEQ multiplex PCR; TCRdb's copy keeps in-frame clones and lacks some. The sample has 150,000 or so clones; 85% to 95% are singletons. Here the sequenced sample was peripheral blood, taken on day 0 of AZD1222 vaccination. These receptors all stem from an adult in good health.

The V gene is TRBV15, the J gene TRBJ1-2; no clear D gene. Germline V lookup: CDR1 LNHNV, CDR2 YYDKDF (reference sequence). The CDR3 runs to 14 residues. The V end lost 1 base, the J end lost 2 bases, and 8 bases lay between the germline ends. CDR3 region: CATSRVGRNYGYTF. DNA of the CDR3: TGTGCCACCAGCAGAGTGGGCAGAAACTATGGCTACACCTTC. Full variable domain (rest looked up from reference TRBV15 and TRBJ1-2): DAMVIQNPRYQVTQFGKPVTLSCSQTLNHNVMYWYQQKSSQAPKLLFHYYDKDFNNEADTPDNFQSRRPNTSFCFLDIRSPGLGDTAMYLCATSRVGRNYGYTFGSGTRLTVV.

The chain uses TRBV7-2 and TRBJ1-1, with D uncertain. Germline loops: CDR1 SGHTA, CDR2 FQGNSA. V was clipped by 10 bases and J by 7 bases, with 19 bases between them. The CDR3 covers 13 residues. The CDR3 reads CANDTNDTLEAFF. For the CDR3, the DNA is TGTGCCAACGATACAAACGACACCCTTGAAGCTTTCTTT.

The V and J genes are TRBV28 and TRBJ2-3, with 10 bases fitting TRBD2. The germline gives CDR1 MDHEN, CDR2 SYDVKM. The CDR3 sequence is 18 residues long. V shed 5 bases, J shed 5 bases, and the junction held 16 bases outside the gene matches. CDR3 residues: CASSGDDATSGTRDTQYF. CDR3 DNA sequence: TGTGCCAGCAGTGGGGACGATGCCACTAGCGGGACTAGAGATACGCAGTATTTT.

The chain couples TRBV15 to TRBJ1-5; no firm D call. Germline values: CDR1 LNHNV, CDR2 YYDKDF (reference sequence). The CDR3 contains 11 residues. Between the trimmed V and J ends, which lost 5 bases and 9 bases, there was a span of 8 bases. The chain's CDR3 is CATSRVRPQHF. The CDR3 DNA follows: TGTGCCACCAGCCGGGTACGGCCCCAGCATTTT. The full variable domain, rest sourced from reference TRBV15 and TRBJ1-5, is DAMVIQNPRYQVTQFGKPVTLSCSQTLNHNVMYWYQQKSSQAPKLLFHYYDKDFNNEADTPDNFQSRRPNTSFCFLDIRSPGLGDTAMYLCATSRVRPQHFGDGTRLSIL.

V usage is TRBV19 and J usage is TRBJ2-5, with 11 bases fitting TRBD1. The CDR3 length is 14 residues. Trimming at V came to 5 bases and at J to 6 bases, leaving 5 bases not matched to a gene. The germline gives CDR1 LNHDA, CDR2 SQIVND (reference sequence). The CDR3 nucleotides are TGTGCCAGTAGTCGGACAGGGGGCGAGAAGACCCAGTACTTC. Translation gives CASSRTGGEKTQYF.

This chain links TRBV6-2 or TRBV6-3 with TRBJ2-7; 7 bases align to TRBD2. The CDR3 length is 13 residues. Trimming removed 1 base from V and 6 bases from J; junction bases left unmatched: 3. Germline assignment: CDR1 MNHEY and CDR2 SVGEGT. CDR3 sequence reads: CASSYLGEGEQYF. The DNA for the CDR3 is TGTGCCAGCAGTTACTTAGGGGAGGGCGAGCAGTACTTC.

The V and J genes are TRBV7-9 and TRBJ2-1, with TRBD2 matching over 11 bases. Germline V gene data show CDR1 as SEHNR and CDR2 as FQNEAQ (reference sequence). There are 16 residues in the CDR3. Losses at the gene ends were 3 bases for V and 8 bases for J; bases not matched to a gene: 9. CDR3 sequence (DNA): TGTGCCAGCAGCTTCGAGCCTAGCGGGAGGCGGGATGAGCAGTTCTTC. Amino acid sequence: CASSFEPSGRRDEQFF.

CDR3 in DNA: TGTGCCAGTAGTATAGATCTATGGGCCCTTTCTTATAGCAATCAGCCCCAGCATTTT. Its translation is CASSIDLWALSYSNQPQHF. The chain carries TRBV19 and TRBJ1-5; D not resolved. V was pared by 0 bases and J by 0 bases, with 18 bases between. From germline, CDR1 is LNHDA and CDR2 SQIVND (reference sequence). The CDR3 totals 19 residues. The variable domain in full, with the rest retrieved from reference TRBV19 and TRBJ1-5, is DGGITQSPKYLFRKEGQNVTLSCEQNLNHDAMYWYRQDPGQGLRLIYYSQIVNDFQKGDIAEGYSVSREKKESFPLTVTSAQKNPTAFYLCASSIDLWALSYSNQPQHFGDGTRLSIL.

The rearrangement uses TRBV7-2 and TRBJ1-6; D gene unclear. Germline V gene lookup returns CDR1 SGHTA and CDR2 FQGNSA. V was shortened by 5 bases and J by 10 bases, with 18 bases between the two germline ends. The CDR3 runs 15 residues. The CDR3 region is CASSLVLGSGSPLHF. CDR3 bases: TGTGCCAGCAGCCTCGTCCTAGGGTCGGGGTCACCCCTCCACTTT.

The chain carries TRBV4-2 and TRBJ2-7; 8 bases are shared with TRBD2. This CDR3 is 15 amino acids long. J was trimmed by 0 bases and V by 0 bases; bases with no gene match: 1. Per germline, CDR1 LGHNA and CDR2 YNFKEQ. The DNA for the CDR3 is TGTGCCAGCAGCCAAGATACTAGCGGCTCCTACGAGCAGTACTTC. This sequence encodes CASSQDTSGSYEQYF.

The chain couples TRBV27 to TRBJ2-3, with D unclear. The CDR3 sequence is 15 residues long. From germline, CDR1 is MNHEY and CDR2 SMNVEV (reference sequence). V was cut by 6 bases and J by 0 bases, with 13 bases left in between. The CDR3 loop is CASSLSSASTDTQYF. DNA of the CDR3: TGTGCCAGCAGCCTTAGCTCCGCAAGCACAGATACGCAGTATTTT.

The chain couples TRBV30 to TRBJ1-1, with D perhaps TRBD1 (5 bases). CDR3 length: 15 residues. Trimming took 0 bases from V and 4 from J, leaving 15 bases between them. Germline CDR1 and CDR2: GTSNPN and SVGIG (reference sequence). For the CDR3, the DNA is TGTGCCTGGAGTGTACGGAATAGAAGGGGCACTGAAGCTTTCTTT. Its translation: CAWSVRNRRGTEAFF.

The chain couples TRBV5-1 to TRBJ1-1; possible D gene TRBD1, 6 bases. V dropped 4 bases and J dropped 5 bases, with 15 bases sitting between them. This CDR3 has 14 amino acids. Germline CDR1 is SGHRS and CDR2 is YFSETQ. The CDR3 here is CASSPQGRGTEAFF. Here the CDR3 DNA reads TGCGCCAGCAGCCCGCAGGGGAGGGGAACTGAAGCTTTCTTT.

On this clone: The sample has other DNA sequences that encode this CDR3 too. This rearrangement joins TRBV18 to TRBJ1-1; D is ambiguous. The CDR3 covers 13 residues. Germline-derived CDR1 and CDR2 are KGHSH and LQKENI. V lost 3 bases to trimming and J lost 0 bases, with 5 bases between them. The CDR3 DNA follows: TGTGCCAGCTCACCGGATCTGAACACTGAAGCTTTCTTT. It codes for CASSPDLNTEAFF.

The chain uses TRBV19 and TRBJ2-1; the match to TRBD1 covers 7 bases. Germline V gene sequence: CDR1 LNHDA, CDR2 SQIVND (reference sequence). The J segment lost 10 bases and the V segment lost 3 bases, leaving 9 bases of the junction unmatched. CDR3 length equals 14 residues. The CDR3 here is CASSMRQGKDEQFF. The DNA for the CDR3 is TGTGCCAGTAGTATGCGACAGGGAAAAGACGAGCAGTTCTTC.

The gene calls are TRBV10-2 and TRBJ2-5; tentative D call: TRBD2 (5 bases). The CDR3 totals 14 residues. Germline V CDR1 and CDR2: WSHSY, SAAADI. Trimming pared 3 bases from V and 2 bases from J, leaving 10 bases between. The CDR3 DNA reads TGCGCCAGCAGTGACAAGCGGTGGCAAGAGACCCAGTACTTC. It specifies CASSDKRWQETQYF.